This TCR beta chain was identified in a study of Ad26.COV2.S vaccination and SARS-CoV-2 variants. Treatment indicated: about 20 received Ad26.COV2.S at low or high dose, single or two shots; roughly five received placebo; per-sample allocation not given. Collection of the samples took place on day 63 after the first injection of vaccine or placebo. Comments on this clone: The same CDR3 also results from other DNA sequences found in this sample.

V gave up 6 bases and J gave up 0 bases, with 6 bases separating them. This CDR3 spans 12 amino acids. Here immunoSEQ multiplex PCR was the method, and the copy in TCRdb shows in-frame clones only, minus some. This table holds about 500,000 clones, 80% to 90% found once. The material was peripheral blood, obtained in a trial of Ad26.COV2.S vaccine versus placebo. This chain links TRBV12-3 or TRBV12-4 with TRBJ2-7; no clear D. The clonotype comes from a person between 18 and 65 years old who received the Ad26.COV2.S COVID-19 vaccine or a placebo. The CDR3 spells CASSPPSYEQYF. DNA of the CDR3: TGTGCCAGCAGCCCTCCCTCCTACGAGCAGTACTTC.